These T cell receptor beta chains were read from a single sample in a study of long-term antiretroviral therapy in people with HIV. TCRdb's copy holds only in-frame clones and misses some; the assay was immunoSEQ multiplex PCR. This table holds tens of thousands of clones, 65% to 85% found once. The sequenced sample was unsorted PBMCs, obtained 1.2 years after starting antiretroviral therapy. The receptor set was obtained from a middle-aged woman with HIV. The CDR3 runs from the conserved cysteine through the conserved F or W. A D gene is named only where the DNA matches it firmly. A clone size is listed for some rows: how often the clone was seen (once, few, many), or a class if it is expanded.

cdr3_nt | cdr3_aa | d_call | v_call | clone_size | j_call
TGTGCCAGCAGCTTATTGGGAGGGGGAGGTACTGAAGCTTTCTTT | CASSLLGGGGTEAFF | NA | TRBV7-9 | NA | TRBJ1-1
TGTGCCAGCAGCTTAACAGGGGGGGATGGCTACACCTTC | CASSLTGGDGYTF | TRBD1 | TRBV5-4 | NA | TRBJ1-2
TGTGCCAGCAGTTTAGGGCCGTCTCCCTCCTACAATGAGCAGTTCTTC | CASSLGPSPSYNEQFF | NA | TRBV28 | NA | TRBJ2-1
TGTGCCAGCAGCCCCGGACTGCTTTCCTACGAGCAGTACTTC | CASSPGLLSYEQYF | NA | TRBV11-2 | few | TRBJ2-7
TGTGCCAGCAGCTTGACAGGAATCTACGAGCAGTACTTC | CASSLTGIYEQYF | NA | TRBV5-6 | NA | TRBJ2-7
TGTGCCAGCAGCTTAGGTTCTACTTACAATGAGCAGTTCTTC | CASSLGSTYNEQFF | NA | TRBV11-3 | NA | TRBJ2-1
TGTGCCAGCAGTTCCCTCGGAAAGGGGAAAGGGTATGGCTACACCTTC | CASSSLGKGKGYGYTF | NA | TRBV27 | NA | TRBJ1-2
TGTGCCAGCAGCGAGGGACAGATCGCCGAAGCTTTCTTT | CASSEGQIAEAFF | TRBD1 | TRBV5-4 | NA | TRBJ1-1
TGTGCCAGCAGTACGTTTTTAGCGGGAGACAGGGAGCAGTACTTC | CASSTFLAGDREQYF | TRBD2 | TRBV5-6 | NA | TRBJ2-7
TGCGCCAGCAAGCGGGGAGCTGGGGTAGACTCCTACAATGAGCAGTTCTTC | CASKRGAGVDSYNEQFF | TRBD2 | TRBV10-2 | NA | TRBJ2-1
TGTGCCAGCAGTCCCCCTCAGGGGGACACTGAAGCTTTCTTT | CASSPPQGDTEAFF | TRBD1 | TRBV6-1 | NA | TRBJ1-1
TGTGCCAGCAGCTTAGCGGGAGACTCTGGAAACACCATATATTTT | CASSLAGDSGNTIYF | NA | TRBV13 | NA | TRBJ1-3
TGTGCCAGCATCCAGGGGGCGGCCTTAGCTTTCTTT | CASIQGAALAFF | TRBD1 | TRBV28 | NA | TRBJ1-1
TGTGCCAGCAGCATTAGGGGCCGCTACGAGCAGTACTTC | CASSIRGRYEQYF | NA | TRBV11-1 | NA | TRBJ2-7
TGTGCCAGCAGCTCGCCGGGTCCAAGCTTCAATGAGCAGTTCTTC | CASSSPGPSFNEQFF | NA | TRBV11-2 | once | TRBJ2-1
TGTGCCAGCAGTGAGGGACAGGGGGCGGGGGACGGCTACACCTTC | CASSEGQGAGDGYTF | TRBD1 | TRBV6-6 | NA | TRBJ1-2
TGCGCCAGCAGCCCGGGACTAGCGGACTACGAGCAGTACTTC | CASSPGLADYEQYF | TRBD2 | TRBV5-1 | NA | TRBJ2-7
TGTGCCAGCAGGGGACTAGCGGGCGAGACCCAGTACTTC | CASRGLAGETQYF | TRBD2 | TRBV2 | NA | TRBJ2-5
TGCGCCAGCAGCCCAGGGCTCAGGGGACTAGGCACAGATACGCAGTATTTT | CASSPGLRGLGTDTQYF | TRBD2 | TRBV4-3 | NA | TRBJ2-3
TGTGCCATCAGTGCCAGGGAAGGTGAAGCTTTCTTT | CAISAREGEAFF | NA | TRBV10-3 | NA | TRBJ1-1